Below are 30 T cell receptor beta chains sequenced from a single sample in a study of regulatory T cells in long-lasting Graves disease. Building of the TCR beta libraries involved iRepertoire HTBI primers and Arm-PCR of CDR3 regions. One entry per CDR3 protein, called by TCRdb with MiXCR from the multiplex PCR reads. In the table there are around 300,000 distinct CDR3 sequences, around a fifth of which are singletons. Time point indicated: persistent/refractory GD, antithyroid drugs over 5 years with positive TRAb. Making the TCR library involved RNA that had been extracted from PBMCs. This material consisted of peripheral blood mononuclear cells (PBMCs), taken when the disease was refractory, from a patient treated with antithyroid drugs. These receptor sequences come from a female donor with Graves disease.

This clonotype was detected many times. This rearrangement joins TRBV7-2 to TRBJ2-5; D is ambiguous. V was cut by 5 bases and J by 7 bases, with 17 bases left in between. CDR3 size: 14 residues. Germline CDR1 is SGHTA and CDR2 is FQGNSA. The CDR3 DNA follows: TGTGCCAGCAGCCCTTTGGAACCAATTGGGACCCAGTACTTC. Translated: CASSPLEPIGTQYF. The full variable domain, its missing parts supplied by reference TRBV7-2 and TRBJ2-5, is GAGVSQSPSNKVTEKGKDVELRCDPISGHTALYWYRQSLGQGLEFLIYFQGNSAPDKSGLPSDRFSAERTGGSVSTLTIQRTQQEDSAVYLCASSPLEPIGTQYFGPGTRLLVL.

The chain is built from TRBV20-1 and TRBJ1-1, with TRBD1 matching 7 bases. Trimming at V came to 8 bases and at J to 7 bases, leaving 13 bases not matched to a gene. The length of the CDR3 is 13 residues. Germline CDR1 and CDR2: DFQATT and SNEGSKA (reference sequence). CDR3 protein: CSTTQTGVVEAFF. The CDR3 nucleotides read TGCAGTACCACCCAAACAGGGGTAGTTGAAGCTTTCTTT.

This clonotype was detected many times. This chain connects TRBV2 to TRBJ2-6; D not resolved. Germline assignment: CDR1 SNHLY and CDR2 FYNNEI. The germline V and J ends were trimmed by 6 bases and 2 bases, with 14 bases remaining between them. The CDR3 is 16 residues long. The CDR3 region is CASSLGPTPGANVLTF. For the CDR3, the DNA is TGTGCCAGCAGCTTAGGACCTACGCCTGGGGCCAACGTCCTGACTTTC.

This clonotype appeared once. The V call is TRBV19, the J call TRBJ2-7; TRBD1 matches at 7 bases. Per the germline V gene, CDR1 is LNHDA and CDR2 is SQIVND (reference sequence). J gave up 4 bases and V 7 bases, and 16 bases lay outside the gene matches. The CDR3 is 16 residues long. DNA for the CDR3: TGTGCCAGTAATACATCGGGACAGCGCAGTTATTACGAGCAGTACTTC. Translation: CASNTSGQRSYYEQYF.

This clonotype was recorded many times. The chain carries TRBV29-1 and TRBJ1-2, with 7 bases matching TRBD1. There are 13 residues in the CDR3. CDR1 SQVTM and CDR2 ANQGSEA come from the germline V gene. Germline trimming cut 6 bases from V and 3 bases from J; bases unmatched to any gene: 7. The CDR3 coding sequence is TGCAGCGTGAAAGACAGGGAGGACTATGGCTACACCTTC. This translates into CSVKDREDYGYTF.

The rearrangement links TRBV27 to TRBJ2-7, with a tentative D call TRBD1 (6 bases). The CDR3 has 14 residues. Germline CDR1 reads MNHEY; CDR2 reads SMNVEV (reference sequence). The germline V and J ends were trimmed by 2 bases and 3 bases, with 11 bases remaining between them. This CDR3 is CASSLTGQLYEQYF. The CDR3 DNA follows: TGTGCCAGCAGTTTAACCGGACAGCTCTACGAGCAGTACTTC.

This clonotype has more than one count but fewer than ten. The genes are TRBV29-1 and TRBJ2-7; D is undetermined. V lost 4 bases and J 3 bases, leaving 10 bases between the germline ends. Germline CDR1 is SQVTM and CDR2 is ANQGSEA. The CDR3 covers 12 residues. The CDR3 is CSVADPDYEQYF. In nucleotides, the CDR3 is TGCAGCGTTGCCGATCCGGACTACGAGCAGTACTTC.

This rearrangement joins TRBV5-1 to TRBJ1-5, with D maybe TRBD1 (6 bases). CDR3 length: 13 residues. Germline CDR1 is SGHRS and CDR2 is YFSETQ. The germline V and J ends were trimmed by 3 bases and 5 bases, with 9 bases remaining between them. CDR3 sequence reads: CASSSGVDQPQHF. The CDR3 DNA follows: TGCGCCAGCAGCTCAGGGGTCGATCAGCCCCAGCATTTT. The full variable domain, with the rest looked up from reference TRBV5-1 and TRBJ1-5, is KAGVTQTPRYLIKTRGQQVTLSCSPISGHRSVSWYQQTPGQGLQFLFEYFSETQRNKGNFPGRFSGRQFSNSRSEMNVSTLELGDSALYLCASSSGVDQPQHFGDGTRLSIL.

This clonotype was picked up a small number of times. This chain uses TRBV28 with TRBJ1-6; D may be TRBD1 (6 bases). The CDR3 runs 18 residues. Germline lookup yields CDR1 MDHEN and CDR2 SYDVKM. V lost 10 bases and J lost 0, with 22 bases in between. CDR3 bases: TGTGCCAATCCGGACAGCACGCTAGTAGGCTCCTATAATTCACCCCTCCACTTT. Its protein product is CANPDSTLVGSYNSPLHF.

This clonotype appeared many times. CDR3 in DNA: TGTGCCATCCCCTCGGAACCCAACTCTGGGGAAAAACTGTTTTTT. Amino acids: CAIPSEPNSGEKLFF. The chain links TRBV28 to TRBJ1-4; no definite D call. This CDR3 is 15 amino acids long. Germline CDR1 MDHEN, CDR2 SYDVKM. V lost 10 bases and J lost 8, with 23 bases in between.

This clonotype was seen a few times. The chain has TRBV20-1 and TRBJ1-4, with D perhaps matching TRBD1 (5 bases). Trimming took off 4 bases at V and 4 bases at J, with 10 bases between the two ends. This CDR3 comprises 13 residues. From germline, CDR1 is DFQATT and CDR2 SNEGSKA (reference sequence). CDR3: CSATGGYNEKLFF. The CDR3 nucleotides read TGCAGTGCTACCGGGGGATATAATGAAAAACTGTTTTTT.

This clonotype was seen at least ten times. The genes are TRBV3-1 and TRBJ2-6, with D unclear. The CDR3 has 15 amino acids. V lost 2 bases, J lost 1 base, and 6 bases lay in between. Germline CDR1 is LGHDT and CDR2 is YNNKEL (reference sequence). The CDR3 region is CASSQRSSGANVLTF. The CDR3, as DNA: TGTGCCAGCAGCCAAAGGTCTTCTGGGGCCAACGTCCTGACTTTC.

This clonotype was seen many times. This chain connects TRBV12-3 or TRBV12-4 to TRBJ1-1; possible D gene TRBD1, 6 bases. V gave up 8 bases and J gave up 0 bases, with 16 bases separating them. The CDR3 contains 15 residues. CDR3 sequence (DNA): TGTGCCAGCCTAGGGGGGGGACCGATGAACACTGAAGCTTTCTTT. Encoded protein: CASLGGGPMNTEAFF.

Regarding this clonotype: Just one base apart from a much larger clone, this may be a read error. CDR3 in DNA: TGTGCCAGCAGTTACCTCGGGGAGCTGTTTTTT. This sequence encodes CASSYLGELFF. The chain combines TRBV6-5 with TRBJ2-2, with D uncertain. With 2 bases removed from V and 7 bases from J, the gap between germline ends came to 2 bases. The CDR3 runs 11 residues. Germline V gene sequence: CDR1 MNHEY, CDR2 SVGAGI.

This clonotype was found a few times. The CDR3 is CASSIGTASYNSPLHF. CDR3 DNA: TGTGCCAGTAGTATCGGGACCGCCTCCTATAATTCACCCCTCCACTTT. The gene calls are TRBV19 and TRBJ1-6; tentatively, D is TRBD1 (5 bases). The CDR3 length is 16 residues. V was shortened by 3 bases and J by 0 bases, with 9 bases between the two germline ends. Germline assignment: CDR1 LNHDA and CDR2 SQIVND (reference sequence).

This clonotype was detected ten times or more. The chain employs TRBV11-2 and TRBJ2-7; TRBD1 or TRBD2 may be the D gene (5 bases each). CDR1 and CDR2 (germline): SGHAT, FQNNGV. The CDR3 has 14 residues. Trimming took 3 bases from V and 4 from J, leaving 13 bases between them. CDR3 sequence reads: CASSFTGPFYEQYF. The CDR3 bases are TGTGCCAGCAGCTTCACGGGACCCTTTTACGAGCAGTACTTC.

This clonotype was picked up many times. The genes are TRBV28 and TRBJ1-4; TRBD1 is a possible D gene (5 bases). V lost 7 bases and J lost 0, with 21 bases in between. CDR1 is MDHEN and CDR2 is SYDVKM in the germline V gene. The CDR3 totals 18 residues. This CDR3 is CASTSLWGREATNEKLFF. In nucleotides, the CDR3 is TGTGCCAGCACCTCTCTTTGGGGGAGGGAAGCAACTAATGAAAAACTGTTTTTT. The whole variable domain, remainder taken from reference TRBV28 and TRBJ1-4, is DVKVTQSSRYLVKRTGEKVFLECVQDMDHENMFWYRQDPGLGLRLIYFSYDVKMKEKGDIPEGYSVSREKKERFSLILESASTNQTSMYLCASTSLWGREATNEKLFFGSGTQLSVL.

The V and J genes are TRBV30 and TRBJ1-4, with 8 bases aligning to TRBD1. V lost 3 bases and J lost 6; bases outside the gene matches: 9. Germline CDR1 reads GTSNPN; CDR2 reads SVGIG (reference sequence). The length of the CDR3 is 15 residues. Here the CDR3 reads CAWRGRTGRDEKLFF. The CDR3 DNA sequence: TGTGCCTGGAGAGGCCGGACAGGGCGGGATGAAAAACTGTTTTTT.

This clonotype was observed at least ten times. The J gene is TRBJ2-5, the V gene TRBV7-9; TRBD2 matches at 9 bases. This CDR3 comprises 16 residues. V trimming: 7 bases; J trimming: 4 bases; junction bases outside the gene matches: 13. In germline, CDR1 is SEHNR, CDR2 FQNEAQ (reference sequence). In nucleotides, the CDR3 is TGTGCCAGCACCACCTCGCGCGGGGGGGGGCGAGAGACCCAGTACTTC. This gives the protein CASTTSRGGGRETQYF. The full variable domain, completed using reference TRBV7-9 and TRBJ2-5, is DTGVSQNPRHKITKRGQNVTFRCDPISEHNRLYWYRQTLGQGPEFLTYFQNEAQLEKSRLLSDRFSAERPKGSFSTLEIQRTEQGDSAMYLCASTTSRGGGRETQYFGPGTRLLVL.

Concerning this clonotype: A much more abundant neighbour one base away suggests this may be a read error. V gene TRBV28 combines with J gene TRBJ1-6; perhaps TRBD1 as D (6 bases). CDR3 size: 19 residues. Per the germline V gene, CDR1 is MDHEN and CDR2 is SYDVKM. The CDR3 protein is CAGSLPPGTPSSYNSPLHF. CDR3 in DNA: TGTGCCGGCAGTTTACCCCCTGGGACACCAAGCTCCTATAATTCACCCCTCCACTTT. Full variable domain (rest looked up from reference TRBV28 and TRBJ1-6): DVKVTQSSRYLVKRTGEKVFLECVQDMDHENMFWYRQDPGLGLRLIYFSYDVKMKEKGDIPEGYSVSREKKERFSLILESASTNQTSMYLCAGSLPPGTPSSYNSPLHFGNGTRLTVT.

This clonotype was detected only a few times. The chain uses TRBV7-9 and TRBJ1-3; D gene unclear. The germline gives CDR1 SEHNR, CDR2 FQNEAQ (reference sequence). V lost 5 bases and J 2 bases, leaving 7 bases between the germline ends. CDR3 size: 13 residues. The CDR3 reads CASSTGPGNTIYF. The CDR3 region has the DNA TGTGCCAGCAGCACTGGACCTGGAAACACCATATATTTT.

This clonotype was counted ten times or more. This rearrangement joins TRBV2 to TRBJ2-7; TRBD2 might be the D (5 bases). CDR3 length equals 15 residues. V dropped 3 bases and J dropped 0 bases, with 12 bases sitting between them. CDR1 SNHLY and CDR2 FYNNEI come from the germline V gene. CDR3 bases: TGTGCCAGCAGTGAGATTGTTGGGAGCTCCTACGAGCAGTACTTC. Protein: CASSEIVGSSYEQYF.

The sample holds a few counts of this clonotype. The chain carries TRBV28 and TRBJ1-2; tentative D call: TRBD1 (6 bases). Germline assignment: CDR1 MDHEN and CDR2 SYDVKM. CDR3 length: 14 residues. The V end was cut by 5 bases, the J end by 4 bases, with 14 bases between. The CDR3 spells CASSEGVGSYGYTF. DNA of the CDR3: TGTGCCAGCAGTGAGGGGGTGGGGAGCTATGGCTACACCTTC.

This clonotype appeared many times. CDR3 loop: CSVPTDGGEKLFF. The CDR3 DNA sequence: TGCAGCGTGCCGACCGACGGAGGTGAAAAACTGTTTTTT. The chain employs TRBV29-1 and TRBJ1-4; D not certain. Trimming took off 6 bases at V and 7 bases at J, with 15 bases between the two ends. The CDR3 extends over 13 amino acids. Germline V lookup: CDR1 SQVTM, CDR2 ANQGSEA.

This clonotype occurred many times. In DNA form, the CDR3 reads TGTGCCACCAGCAGAGAATCAGCCGGTTCCTACGAGCAGTACTTC. Translating it yields CATSRESAGSYEQYF. The chain has TRBV15 and TRBJ2-7; D gene uncertain. Trimming removed 0 bases from V and 1 base from J, with 10 bases in between. Germline V gene data show CDR1 as LNHNV and CDR2 as YYDKDF (reference sequence). The CDR3 consists of 15 residues.

This clonotype was seen at least ten times. CDR3 amino acids: CASSLADRVGEQYF. The CDR3 bases are TGTGCCAGCAGCTTAGCCGACAGGGTTGGCGAGCAGTACTTC. The chain links TRBV13 to TRBJ2-7; 7 bases fit TRBD1. V lost 1 base to trimming and J lost 6 bases; unmatched junction nucleotides: 6. The CDR3 has 14 residues. Germline V gene lookup returns CDR1 PRHDT and CDR2 FYEKMQ (reference sequence).

The sample holds a few counts of this clonotype. This rearrangement joins TRBV6-1 to TRBJ2-7, with 11 bases lining up with TRBD1. This CDR3 has 12 amino acids. Unmatched junction bases numbered 3, after V lost 11 bases and J lost 3 bases. Germline V gene lookup returns CDR1 MNHNS and CDR2 SASEGT. The CDR3 spells CAGGTGGYEQYF. The CDR3 coding sequence is TGTGCCGGAGGGACAGGGGGCTACGAGCAGTACTTC.

This clonotype has a count of ten or more. The chain joins TRBV30 to TRBJ1-4; maybe TRBD1 (5 bases). Trimming removed 2 bases from V and 5 bases from J, with 15 bases in between. The CDR3 totals 15 residues. Looked up from germline, CDR1 is GTSNPN and CDR2 is SVGIG (reference sequence). The CDR3, as DNA: TGTGCCTGGAGTCATAACCAGGGATCGAATGAAAAACTGTTTTTT. Translation gives CAWSHNQGSNEKLFF.

This clonotype has ten or more counts. The chain is built from TRBV27 and TRBJ1-5, with D possibly TRBD1 on 5 matching bases. The CDR3 extends over 13 amino acids. Trimming shortened V by 9 bases and J by 0 bases, and 9 bases separated the two germline ends. Germline V lookup: CDR1 MNHEY, CDR2 SMNVEV (reference sequence). As DNA, the CDR3 is TGTGCCAGTAGACAGTATAGCAATCAGCCCCAGCATTTT. As protein: CASRQYSNQPQHF.

The chain joins TRBV6-1 to TRBJ1-4; 9 bases are a match to TRBD1. Germline CDR1 and CDR2: MNHNS and SASEGT. V lost 5 bases, J lost 8 bases, and 6 bases stayed unmatched. CDR3 length: 14 amino acids. The DNA of the CDR3 is TGTGCCAGCAGTAATACAGGGGGCGACGAAAAACTGTTTTTT. This encodes CASSNTGGDEKLFF.